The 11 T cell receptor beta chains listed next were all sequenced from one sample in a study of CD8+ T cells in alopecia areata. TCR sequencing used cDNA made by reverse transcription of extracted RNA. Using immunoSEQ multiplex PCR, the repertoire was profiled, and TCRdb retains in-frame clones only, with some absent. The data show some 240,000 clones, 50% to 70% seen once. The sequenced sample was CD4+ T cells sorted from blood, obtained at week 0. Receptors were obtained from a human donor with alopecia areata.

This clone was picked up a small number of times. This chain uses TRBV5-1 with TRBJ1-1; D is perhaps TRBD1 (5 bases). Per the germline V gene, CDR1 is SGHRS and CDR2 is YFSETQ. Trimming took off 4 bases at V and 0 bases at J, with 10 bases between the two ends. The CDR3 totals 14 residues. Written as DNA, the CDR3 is TGCGCCAGCAGCGGGGACGAGATGAACACTGAAGCTTTCTTT. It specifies CASSGDEMNTEAFF.

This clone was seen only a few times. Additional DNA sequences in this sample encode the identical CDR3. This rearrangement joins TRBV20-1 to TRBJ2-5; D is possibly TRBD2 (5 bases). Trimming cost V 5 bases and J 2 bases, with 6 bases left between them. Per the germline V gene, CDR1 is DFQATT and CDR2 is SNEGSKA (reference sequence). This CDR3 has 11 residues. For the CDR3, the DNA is TGCAGTGCTCAGCGGCAAGAGACCCAGTACTTC. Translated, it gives CSAQRQETQYF.

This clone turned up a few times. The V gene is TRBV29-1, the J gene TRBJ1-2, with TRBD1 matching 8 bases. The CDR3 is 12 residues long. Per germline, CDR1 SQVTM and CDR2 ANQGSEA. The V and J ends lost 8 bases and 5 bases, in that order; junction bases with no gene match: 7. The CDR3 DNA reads TGCAGCTATGCGCAGGGGGCTTATGGCTACACCTTC. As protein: CSYAQGAYGYTF.

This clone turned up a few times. This chain's CDR3 is CAWERAMNTEAFF. CDR3 nucleotides: TGTGCCTGGGAACGGGCAATGAACACTGAAGCTTTCTTT. This sequence joins TRBV30 and TRBJ1-1; no clear D gene. The CDR3 totals 13 residues. Germline assignment: CDR1 GTSNPN and CDR2 SVGIG (reference sequence). V was pared by 5 bases and J by 0 bases, with 10 bases between.

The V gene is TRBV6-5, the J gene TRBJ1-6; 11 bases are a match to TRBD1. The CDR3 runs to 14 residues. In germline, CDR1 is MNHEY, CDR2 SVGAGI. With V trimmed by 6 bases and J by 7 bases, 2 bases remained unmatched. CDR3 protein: CASRDRGLNSPLHF. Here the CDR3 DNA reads TGTGCCAGCAGGGACAGGGGGCTGAATTCACCCCTCCACTTT.

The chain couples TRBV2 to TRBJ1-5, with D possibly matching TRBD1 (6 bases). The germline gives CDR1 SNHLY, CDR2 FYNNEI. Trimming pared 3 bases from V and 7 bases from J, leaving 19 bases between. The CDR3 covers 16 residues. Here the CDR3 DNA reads TGTGCCAGCAGTGACGCAGGGGCCGGGAAAAAGCAGCCCCAGCATTTT. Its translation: CASSDAGAGKKQPQHF. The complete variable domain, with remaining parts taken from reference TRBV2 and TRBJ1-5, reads EPEVTQTPSHQVTQMGQEVILRCVPISNHLYFYWYRQILGQKVEFLVSFYNNEISEKSEIFDDQFSVERPDGSNFTLKIRSTKLEDSAMYFCASSDAGAGKKQPQHFGDGTRLSIL.

The CDR3 reads CASSLLGGRTDTQYF. CDR3 DNA: TGCGCCAGCAGCCTGTTGGGGGGGAGAACAGATACGCAGTATTTT. The chain employs TRBV4-1 and TRBJ2-3; 7 bases map to TRBD2. CDR1 is MGHRA and CDR2 is YSYEKL in the germline V gene. The CDR3 runs to 15 residues. With 4 bases clipped from V and 3 bases from J, the junction kept 7 bases outside the gene matches.

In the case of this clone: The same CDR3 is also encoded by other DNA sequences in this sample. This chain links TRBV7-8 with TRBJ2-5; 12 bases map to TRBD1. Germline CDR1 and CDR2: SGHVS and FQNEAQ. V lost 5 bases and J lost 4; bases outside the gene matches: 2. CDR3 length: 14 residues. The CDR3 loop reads CASSRDRGRETQYF. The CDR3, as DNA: TGTGCCAGCAGCAGGGACAGGGGGCGAGAGACCCAGTACTTC. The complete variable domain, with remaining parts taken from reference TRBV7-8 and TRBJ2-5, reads GAGVSQSPRYKVAKRGQDVALRCDPISGHVSLFWYQQALGQGPEFLTYFQNEAQLDKSGLPSDRFFAERPEGSVSTLKIQRTQQEDSAVYLCASSRDRGRETQYFGPGTRLLVL.

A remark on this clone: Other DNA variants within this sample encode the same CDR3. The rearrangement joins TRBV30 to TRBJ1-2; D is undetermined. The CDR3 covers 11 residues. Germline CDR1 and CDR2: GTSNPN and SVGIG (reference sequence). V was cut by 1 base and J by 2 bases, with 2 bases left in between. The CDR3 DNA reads TGTGCCTGGAGTGGAAACTATGGCTACACCTTC. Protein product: CAWSGNYGYTF.

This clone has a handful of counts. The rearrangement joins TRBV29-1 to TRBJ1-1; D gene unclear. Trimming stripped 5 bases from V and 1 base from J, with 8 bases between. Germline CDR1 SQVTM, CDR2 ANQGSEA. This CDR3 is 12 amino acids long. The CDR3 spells CSVSQRNTEAFF. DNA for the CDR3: TGCAGCGTTTCCCAGAGGAACACTGAAGCTTTCTTT. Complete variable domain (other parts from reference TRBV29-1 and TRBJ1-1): SAVISQKPSRDICQRGTSLTIQCQVDSQVTMMFWYRQQPGQSLTLIATANQGSEATYESGFVIDKFPISRPNLTFSTLTVSNMSPEDSSIYLCSVSQRNTEAFFGQGTRLTVV.

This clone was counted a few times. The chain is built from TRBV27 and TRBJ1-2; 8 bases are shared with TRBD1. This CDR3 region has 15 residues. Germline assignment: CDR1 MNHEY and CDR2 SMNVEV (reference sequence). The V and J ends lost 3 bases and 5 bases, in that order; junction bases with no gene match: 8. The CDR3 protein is CASSLGQASPYGYTF. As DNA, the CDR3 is TGTGCCAGCAGTTTGGGACAGGCCTCCCCGTATGGCTACACCTTC.